This TCR beta chain was recovered during a study of cytomegalovirus exposure and HLA in healthy donors. The study's findings and limits: A few chains tied to CMV proved CMV antigen-specific in vitro.

Use of 60 Vbeta and 13 Jbeta primers characterized the PCR. Assay: immunoSEQ multiplex PCR; the TCRdb copy retains only in-frame clones and omits some. Of about 130,000 clones listed, 65% to 75% are singletons. The CDR3 is 17 residues long. Regarding this clone: What it recognizes is unknown.

This receptor was obtained from a woman aged 45-60 years in good health and CMV-seropositive. Sequenced sample: PBMCs. The V gene is TRBV21-1, the J gene TRBJ2-1; TRBD2 reflects the table's D call only, with no check against the DNA. TRBV21-1 is assigned pseudogene status. CDR3 in amino acids: CASSKRPTSGGPHEQFF. As DNA, the CDR3 is TGTGCCAGCAGCAAACGGCCCACTAGCGGGGGGCCTCATGAGCAGTTCTTC.